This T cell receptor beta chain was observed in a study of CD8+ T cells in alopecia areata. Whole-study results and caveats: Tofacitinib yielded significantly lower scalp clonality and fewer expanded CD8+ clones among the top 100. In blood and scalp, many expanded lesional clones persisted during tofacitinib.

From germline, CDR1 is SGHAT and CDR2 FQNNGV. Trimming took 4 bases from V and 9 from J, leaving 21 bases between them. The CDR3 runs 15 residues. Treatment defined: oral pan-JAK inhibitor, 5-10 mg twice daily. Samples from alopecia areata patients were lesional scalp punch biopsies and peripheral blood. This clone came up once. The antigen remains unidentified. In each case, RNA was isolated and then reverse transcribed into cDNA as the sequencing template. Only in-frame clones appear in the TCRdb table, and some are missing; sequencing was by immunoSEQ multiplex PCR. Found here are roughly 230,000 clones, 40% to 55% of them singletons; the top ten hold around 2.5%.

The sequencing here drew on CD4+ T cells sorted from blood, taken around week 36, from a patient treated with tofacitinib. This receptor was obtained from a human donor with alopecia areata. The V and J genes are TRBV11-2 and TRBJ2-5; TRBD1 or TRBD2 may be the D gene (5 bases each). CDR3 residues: CASSSHRRSVGSQYF. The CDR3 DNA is TGTGCCAGCAGCTCCCACAGGAGGTCCGTAGGGTCCCAGTACTTC. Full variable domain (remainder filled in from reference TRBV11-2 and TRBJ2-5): EAGVAQSPRYKIIEKRQSVAFWCNPISGHATLYWYQQILGQGPKLLIQFQNNGVVDDSQLPKDRFSAERLKGVDSTLKIQPAKLEDSAVYLCASSSHRRSVGSQYFGPGTRLLVL.